This TCR beta chain is from a study of blood T cell repertoires in COVID-19. The table came from immunoSEQ multiplex PCR; TCRdb's copy has only in-frame clones and leaves some out. The profile shows around 200,000 clones, 70% to 90% of them singletons. In this sample, this clone turned up once. The sequenced sample was peripheral blood. This clonotype originated in an elderly man with acute or convalescent COVID-19.

The chain's CDR3 is CASSPDTTGELFF. The CDR3 nucleotides are TGTGCCAGCAGTCCCGACACTACCGGGGAGCTGTTTTTT. The rearrangement uses TRBV12-3 or TRBV12-4 and TRBJ2-2; D uncertain. The V and J ends lost 5 bases and 5 bases respectively, with 9 bases between them. The CDR3 length is 13 residues.